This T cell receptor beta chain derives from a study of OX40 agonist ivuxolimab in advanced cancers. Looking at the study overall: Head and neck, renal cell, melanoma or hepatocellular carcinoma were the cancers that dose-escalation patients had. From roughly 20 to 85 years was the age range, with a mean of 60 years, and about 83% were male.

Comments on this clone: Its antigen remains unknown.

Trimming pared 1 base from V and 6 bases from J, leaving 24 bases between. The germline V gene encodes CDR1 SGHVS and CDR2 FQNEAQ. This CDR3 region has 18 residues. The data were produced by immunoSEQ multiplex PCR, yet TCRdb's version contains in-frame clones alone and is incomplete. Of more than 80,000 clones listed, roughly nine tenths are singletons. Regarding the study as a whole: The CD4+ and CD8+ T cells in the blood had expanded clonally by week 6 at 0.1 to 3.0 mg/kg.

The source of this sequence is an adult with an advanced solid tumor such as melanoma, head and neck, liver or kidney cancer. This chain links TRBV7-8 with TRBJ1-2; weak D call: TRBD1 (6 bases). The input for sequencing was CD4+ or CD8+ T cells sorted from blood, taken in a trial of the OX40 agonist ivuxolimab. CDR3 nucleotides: TGTGCCAGCAGCTTAGTTACCATGGCGGCCGCAGGGGTGGATGGCTACACCTTC. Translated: CASSLVTMAAAGVDGYTF.